Sequencing of this T cell receptor (beta chain) was carried out in a study of patients and donors after allogeneic stem cell transplantation. V lost 6 bases and J lost 6, with 21 bases in between. From germline, CDR1 is SEHNR and CDR2 FQNEAQ (reference sequence). There are 15 residues in the CDR3. TCRdb called the RT-PCR reads again in MiXCR, with one record for every CDR3 protein. In the table there are approximately 160,000 distinct CDR3 sequences, approximately 28% of which are singletons. This clonotype was recorded only once. The sequence derives from a human donor who was either an allogeneic HSCT recipient or a stem cell or donor lymphocyte infusion donor (not recorded which). It is not recorded whose cells these are; they may come from a transplant donor. The J gene is TRBJ2-7, the V gene TRBV7-9, with a possible D match to TRBD1 (6 bases). Sequenced: blood, either unsorted or a sorted T cell fraction (not recorded which). The CDR3 nucleotides read TGTGCCAGCAGTTTTTCCGGATCCAGGGGTAGCGAGCAGTACTTC. Its translation: CASSFSGSRGSEQYF.